Presented here are 32 T cell receptor beta chains from one specimen sequenced in a study of blood T cell repertoires in COVID-19. The protocol was immunoSEQ multiplex PCR, while the TCRdb copy is restricted to in-frame clones and leaves out a portion. The sample holds some 130,000 clones, 75% to 90% seen once. The source material was peripheral blood. The receptors come from a man aged 55-75 years with COVID-19, enrolled during active disease.

The chain combines TRBV7-9 with TRBJ1-1; unclear D gene. Germline V CDR1 and CDR2: SEHNR, FQNEAQ (reference sequence). V lost 5 bases to trimming and J lost 11 bases, with 18 bases between them. This CDR3 is 13 amino acids long. CDR3 in DNA: TGTGCCAGCAGCCTCGGAGCGTTCCTTGGGGCTTTCTTT. It is translated as CASSLGAFLGAFF.

The chain has TRBV29-1 and TRBJ1-2, with 8 bases identical to TRBD1. Germline-derived CDR1 and CDR2 are SQVTM and ANQGSEA. This CDR3 has 14 residues. The J segment lost 2 bases and the V segment lost 0 bases, leaving 2 bases of the junction unmatched. CDR3 amino acids: CSVEEQGVNYGYTF. The CDR3, as DNA: TGCAGCGTTGAAGAACAGGGGGTCAACTATGGCTACACCTTC.

This clone came up once. The chain recombines TRBV5-1 with TRBJ1-1, with no clear D. The length of the CDR3 is 14 residues. From germline, CDR1 is SGHRS and CDR2 YFSETQ. V lost 4 bases and J lost 4, with 14 bases in between. The CDR3 reads CASSPITGSTEAFF. As DNA, the CDR3 is TGCGCCAGCAGCCCCATAACGGGTAGCACTGAAGCTTTCTTT. Combining the CDR3 with reference TRBV5-1 and TRBJ1-1 gives the whole variable domain KAGVTQTPRYLIKTRGQQVTLSCSPISGHRSVSWYQQTPGQGLQFLFEYFSETQRNKGNFPGRFSGRQFSNSRSEMNVSTLELGDSALYLCASSPITGSTEAFFGQGTRLTVV.

CDR3: CASSWEGMAYEQYF. CDR3 DNA sequence: TGTGCCAGCAGTTGGGAGGGGATGGCCTACGAGCAGTACTTC. The chain uses TRBV7-9 and TRBJ2-7; the match to TRBD2 covers 7 bases. Looked up from germline, CDR1 is SEHNR and CDR2 is FQNEAQ (reference sequence). V lost 6 bases, J lost 2 bases, and 7 bases stayed unmatched. This CDR3 spans 14 amino acids. Full variable domain (remainder filled in from reference TRBV7-9 and TRBJ2-7): DTGVSQNPRHKITKRGQNVTFRCDPISEHNRLYWYRQTLGQGPEFLTYFQNEAQLEKSRLLSDRFSAERPKGSFSTLEIQRTEQGDSAMYLCASSWEGMAYEQYFGPGTRLTVT.

The chain couples TRBV27 to TRBJ1-6; possible D gene TRBD1, 6 bases. The CDR3 is made up of 17 amino acids. Trimming took off 1 base at V and 0 bases at J, with 10 bases between the two ends. CDR1 is MNHEY, CDR2 SMNVEV, per germline (reference sequence). CDR3 loop: CASSLYGQSSYNSPLHF. In DNA form, the CDR3 reads TGTGCCAGCAGTTTATATGGACAGAGCTCCTATAATTCACCCCTCCACTTT.

V and J are TRBV5-3 and TRBJ2-1; D not resolved. TRBV5-3 is labeled an ORF, and its function is uncertain. CDR3 length equals 9 residues. V was trimmed by 4 bases and J by 11 bases, leaving 4 bases between them. This chain's CDR3 is CARSLKQFF. CDR3 DNA: TGTGCCAGAAGCCTAAAGCAGTTCTTC.

The rearrangement uses TRBV6-5 and TRBJ2-1; 7 bases agree with TRBD1. Germline values: CDR1 MNHEY, CDR2 SVGAGI. Trimming at V came to 4 bases and at J to 3 bases, leaving 9 bases not matched to a gene. This CDR3 is built from 16 residues. CDR3 amino acids: CASSSGTENYYNEQFF. Written as DNA, the CDR3 is TGTGCCAGCAGTTCCGGGACAGAAAACTACTACAATGAGCAGTTCTTC.

The CDR3 nucleotides are TGTGCCAGCAGTTTAGTGGGCCCCAGTGAAAAACTGTTTTTT. Translation gives CASSLVGPSEKLFF. The chain joins TRBV28 to TRBJ1-4; D is unresolved. V was cut by 2 bases and J by 7 bases, with 11 bases left in between. Per the germline V gene, CDR1 is MDHEN and CDR2 is SYDVKM. The CDR3 has 14 amino acids. The variable domain in full, with the rest retrieved from reference TRBV28 and TRBJ1-4, is DVKVTQSSRYLVKRTGEKVFLECVQDMDHENMFWYRQDPGLGLRLIYFSYDVKMKEKGDIPEGYSVSREKKERFSLILESASTNQTSMYLCASSLVGPSEKLFFGSGTQLSVL.

V gene TRBV19 combines with J gene TRBJ1-1; 7 bases are a match to TRBD1. The J segment lost 4 bases and the V segment lost 6 bases, leaving 5 bases of the junction unmatched. Germline CDR1 and CDR2: LNHDA and SQIVND (reference sequence). The CDR3 is 13 amino acids. CDR3 amino acids: CASRPTGITEAFF. DNA of the CDR3: TGTGCCAGTAGACCGACAGGGATCACTGAAGCTTTCTTT.

The CDR3 here is CASSESDRGLLNNEQFF. In DNA form, the CDR3 reads TGCGCCAGCAGTGAGTCGGACAGGGGGCTATTGAACAATGAGCAGTTCTTC. The rearrangement joins TRBV10-2 to TRBJ2-1; 11 bases align to TRBD1. The CDR3 is made up of 17 amino acids. Germline V gene lookup returns CDR1 WSHSY and CDR2 SAAADI. Unmatched junction bases numbered 6, after V lost 0 bases and J lost 5 bases.

This clone was counted only a few times. The chain employs TRBV7-3 and TRBJ1-1, with D unclear. Germline V gene lookup returns CDR1 SGHTA and CDR2 FQGTGA. The CDR3 is 14 residues long. V was clipped by 1 base and J by 8 bases, with 14 bases between them. The CDR3 protein is CASSLNGPVGEAFF. CDR3 bases: TGTGCCAGCAGCTTAAATGGGCCGGTGGGCGAAGCTTTCTTT.

This chain connects TRBV7-3 to TRBJ2-1, with TRBD1 matching 8 bases. CDR3 length: 17 residues. V lost 3 bases, J lost 7 bases, and 14 bases stayed unmatched. The V gene's germline CDR1 is SGHTA and CDR2 FQGTGA. The CDR3 here is CASSFSPTPGQANEQFF. The DNA for the CDR3 is TGTGCCAGCAGCTTCTCACCCACTCCGGGACAGGCTAATGAGCAGTTCTTC.

The V gene is TRBV7-8, the J gene TRBJ2-7; D is possibly TRBD1 (5 bases). Germline V gene data show CDR1 as SGHVS and CDR2 as FQNEAQ. The CDR3 is made up of 13 amino acids. Trimming shortened V by 3 bases and J by 3 bases, and 9 bases separated the two germline ends. CDR3 nucleotides: TGTGCCAGCAGCTTGGGGCAGTTCTACGAGCAGTACTTC. This sequence encodes CASSLGQFYEQYF.

The V call is TRBV7-2, the J call TRBJ1-2, with D maybe TRBD1 (5 bases). Germline values: CDR1 SGHTA, CDR2 FQGNSA. The CDR3 has 14 amino acids. V gave up 5 bases and J gave up 2 bases, with 12 bases separating them. CDR3 amino acids: CASSTTTANYGYTF. The CDR3 region has the DNA TGTGCCAGCAGCACTACGACAGCCAACTATGGCTACACCTTC.

This chain links TRBV2 with TRBJ2-1, with TRBD1 matching 8 bases. With 8 bases clipped from V and 5 bases from J, the junction kept 5 bases outside the gene matches. The CDR3 sequence is 13 residues long. The germline CDR1 and CDR2 sequences are SNHLY and FYNNEI. CDR3 sequence: CASRLDRDNEQFF. DNA of the CDR3: TGTGCCAGCCGCCTGGACAGGGACAATGAGCAGTTCTTC.

The chain carries TRBV12-5 and TRBJ2-5; TRBD2 might be the D (5 bases). Germline V gene sequence: CDR1 LGHNT, CDR2 FRNRAP. The CDR3 length is 13 residues. The germline V and J ends were trimmed by 4 bases and 1 base, with 7 bases remaining between them. The CDR3 spells CASGSGSQETQYF. The DNA for the CDR3 is TGTGCTAGTGGTTCGGGGTCCCAAGAGACCCAGTACTTC.

The chain has TRBV5-1 and TRBJ2-7; maybe TRBD1 (5 bases). Germline V gene data show CDR1 as SGHRS and CDR2 as YFSETQ. The ends were cut back, 0 bases at V and 0 bases at J, with 7 bases in the middle. The CDR3 extends over 14 amino acids. CDR3 bases: TGCGCCAGCAGCTTGGAGGGGATCTCCTACGAGCAGTACTTC. It codes for CASSLEGISYEQYF.

The V gene is TRBV5-1, the J gene TRBJ1-1, with D possibly TRBD1 on 6 matching bases. Per germline, CDR1 SGHRS and CDR2 YFSETQ. This CDR3 is built from 16 residues. Trimming stripped 3 bases from V and 1 base from J, with 16 bases between. CDR3 bases: TGCGCCAGCAGCTGGGGTCGGCAGGGGCAGAACACTGAAGCTTTCTTT. Protein product: CASSWGRQGQNTEAFF.

V and J are TRBV10-3 and TRBJ1-1; TRBD1 matches 8 bases. CDR1 and CDR2 (germline): ENHRY, SYGVKD. The CDR3 is 13 amino acids. V shed 11 bases and J 10 bases; nucleotides not matched to a gene: 15. In nucleotides, the CDR3 is TGTGCCTCAGGGGCAGACAGGGGAGTTGGAGCTTTCTTT. This encodes CASGADRGVGAFF.

The gene calls are TRBV7-9 and TRBJ1-1; D perhaps matches TRBD1 (5 bases). The CDR3 contains 13 residues. The V and J ends lost 5 bases and 7 bases respectively, with 14 bases between them. The germline V gene encodes CDR1 SEHNR and CDR2 FQNEAQ (reference sequence). CDR3 loop: CASSPEGWSEAFF. DNA for the CDR3: TGTGCCAGCAGCCCGGAGGGGTGGAGTGAAGCTTTCTTT.

The genes are TRBV6-5 and TRBJ2-5; 7 bases fit TRBD1. This CDR3 is built from 14 residues. J was trimmed by 5 bases and V by 6 bases; bases with no gene match: 9. Germline V gene sequence: CDR1 MNHEY, CDR2 SVGAGI. The CDR3 region has the DNA TGTGCCAGCAGACATACACAGGGGTGGGAGACCCAGTACTTC. Protein sequence: CASRHTQGWETQYF.

This chain joins TRBV19 and TRBJ1-4, with a possible D match to TRBD1 (6 bases). The germline CDR1 and CDR2 sequences are LNHDA and SQIVND (reference sequence). V was cut by 7 bases and J by 4 bases, with 10 bases left in between. CDR3 length: 13 residues. The CDR3 loop is CASTTGLNEKLFF. For the CDR3, the DNA is TGTGCCAGTACTACAGGGCTTAATGAAAAACTGTTTTTT.

V usage is TRBV7-9 and J usage is TRBJ1-2; 7 nucleotides match TRBD1. The germline gives CDR1 SEHNR, CDR2 FQNEAQ (reference sequence). The CDR3 is made up of 15 amino acids. V gave up 5 bases and J gave up 1 base; unmatched junction bases: 7. In DNA form, the CDR3 reads TGTGCCAGCAGCCCAGAGGGACAGATTAACTATGGCTACACCTTC. Amino acid sequence: CASSPEGQINYGYTF.

This clone showed up just once. The CDR3 spells CASSQEIRVNTEAFF. CDR3 coding DNA: TGCGCCAGCAGCCAAGAGATCAGGGTAAACACTGAAGCTTTCTTT. The chain carries TRBV4-3 and TRBJ1-1; D is possibly TRBD1 (5 bases). The germline V gene has CDR1 LGHNA and CDR2 YSLEER. Trimming left V 0 bases short and J 2 bases short, with 10 bases between. The CDR3 covers 15 residues.

The chain combines TRBV6-5 with TRBJ1-1; D unclear. The germline CDR1 and CDR2 sequences are MNHEY and SVGAGI. This CDR3 has 13 residues. The ends were cut back, 2 bases at V and 1 base at J, with 5 bases in the middle. Here the CDR3 reads CASSYGRNTEAFF. The CDR3 DNA sequence: TGTGCCAGCAGTTACGGCAGGAACACTGAAGCTTTCTTT.

This chain links TRBV2 with TRBJ2-2; TRBD2 matches at 11 bases. The CDR3 runs 18 residues. With 3 bases clipped from V and 4 bases from J, the junction kept 10 bases outside the gene matches. Germline assignment: CDR1 SNHLY and CDR2 FYNNEI. For the CDR3, the DNA is TGTGCCAGCAGTGACGGGTTGCTAGCGGGGGGCCCCACCGGGGAGCTGTTTTTT. Protein product: CASSDGLLAGGPTGELFF.

The chain couples TRBV28 to TRBJ1-2, with D tentatively TRBD1 (6 bases). Per the germline V gene, CDR1 is MDHEN and CDR2 is SYDVKM. This CDR3 contains 15 residues. V was clipped by 5 bases and J by 2 bases, with 15 bases between them. CDR3 protein: CASSPPDSVNYGYTF. As DNA, the CDR3 is TGTGCCAGCAGTCCGCCGGACAGCGTGAACTATGGCTACACCTTC.

The rearrangement links TRBV5-1 to TRBJ1-5; TRBD1 agrees at 9 bases. V dropped 0 bases and J dropped 0; count of bases not matched to a gene: 4. CDR3 size: 17 residues. Germline V gives CDR1 SGHRS, CDR2 YFSETQ. The CDR3 reads CASSLDPTGGSNQPQHF. Here the CDR3 DNA reads TGCGCCAGCAGCTTGGACCCGACAGGGGGTAGCAATCAGCCCCAGCATTTT.

This sequence joins TRBV6-5 and TRBJ1-2; TRBD1 matches 7 bases. CDR1 MNHEY and CDR2 SVGAGI come from the germline V gene. Trimming took 7 bases from V and 1 from J; bases not matched to a gene: 9. This CDR3 region has 15 residues. Here the CDR3 DNA reads TGTGCCAGCACCTCCGACAGGGACCTTAACTATGGCTACACCTTC. It yields the protein CASTSDRDLNYGYTF.

V usage is TRBV5-1 and J usage is TRBJ2-6, with D tentatively TRBD2 (6 bases). CDR1 is SGHRS and CDR2 is YFSETQ in the germline V gene. Trimming removed 2 bases from V and 0 bases from J, with 18 bases in between. This CDR3 is 19 amino acids long. CDR3 loop: CASSLLFRGTISGANVLTF. CDR3 nucleotide sequence: TGCGCCAGCAGCTTATTATTTCGGGGGACGATCTCTGGGGCCAACGTCCTGACTTTC.

The CDR3 is CASKRGSTIYF. In nucleotides, the CDR3 is TGTGCCAGTAAGCGGGGGAGCACCATATATTTT. J is TRBJ1-3 and V is TRBV19, with D possibly TRBD1 on 5 matching bases. This CDR3 has 11 amino acids. V lost 7 bases to trimming and J lost 9 bases, with 10 bases between them. The germline V gene has CDR1 LNHDA and CDR2 SQIVND (reference sequence). Full variable domain (outside the CDR3, taken from reference TRBV19 and TRBJ1-3): DGGITQSPKYLFRKEGQNVTLSCEQNLNHDAMYWYRQDPGQGLRLIYYSQIVNDFQKGDIAEGYSVSREKKESFPLTVTSAQKNPTAFYLCASKRGSTIYFGEGSWLTVV.

The rearrangement links TRBV18 to TRBJ1-1; D ambiguous. Deletions cut 2 bases from V and 0 bases from J, with 7 bases between. CDR1 and CDR2 from the germline V gene are KGHSH and LQKENI. There are 14 residues in the CDR3. The CDR3: CASSPAGLNTEAFF. Written as DNA, the CDR3 is TGTGCCAGCTCACCAGCAGGTCTGAACACTGAAGCTTTCTTT. The whole variable domain, filled in from reference TRBV18 and TRBJ1-1, reads NAGVMQNPRHLVRRRGQEARLRCSPMKGHSHVYWYRQLPEEGLKFMVYLQKENIIDESGMPKERFSAEFPKEGPSILRIQQVVRGDSAAYFCASSPAGLNTEAFFGQGTRLTVV.